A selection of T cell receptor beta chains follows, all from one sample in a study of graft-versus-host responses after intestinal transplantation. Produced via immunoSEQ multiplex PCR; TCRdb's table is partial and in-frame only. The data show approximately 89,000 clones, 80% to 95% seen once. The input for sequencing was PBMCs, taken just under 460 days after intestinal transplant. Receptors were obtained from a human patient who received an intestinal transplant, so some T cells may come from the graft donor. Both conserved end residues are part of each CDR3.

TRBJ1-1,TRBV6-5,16,CASSSFHDVRQGEAFF
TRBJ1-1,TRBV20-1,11,CSAPYNTEAFF
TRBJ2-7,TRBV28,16,CASSSPANTGRDEQYF
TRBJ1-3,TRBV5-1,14,CASSLWGSGNTIYF
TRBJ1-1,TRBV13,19,CASSQIPSNSRGWDTEAFF
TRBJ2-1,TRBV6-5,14,CASSYSSGGNEQFF
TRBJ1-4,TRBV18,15,CASSTTWVTNEKLFF
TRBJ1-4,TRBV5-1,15,CASRFKQGPNEKLFF
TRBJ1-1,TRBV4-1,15,CASSQGLAVNTEAFF
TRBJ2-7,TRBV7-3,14,CASSPPTASYEQYF
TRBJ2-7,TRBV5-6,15,CASSFGAGDSYEQYF
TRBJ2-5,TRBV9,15,CASSSQQGAGETQYF
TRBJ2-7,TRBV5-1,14,CASSEDRASPEQYF
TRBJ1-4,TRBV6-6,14,CASTWDRAKEKLFF
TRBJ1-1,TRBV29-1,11,CSAEKGTEAFF
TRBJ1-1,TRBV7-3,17,CASSPNGGALFDTEAFF
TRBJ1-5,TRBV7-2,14,CASSPPAGNQPQHF